This TCR beta chain was observed in a study of CD8+CD57+ T cells in acquired aplastic anemia. Study information: DNA per sorted CD4+ or CD8+ sample ranged about 0.2 to 27.4 ug, averaging roughly 3.2 ug. Points from the study as a whole: Significance was not reached for CD8+ Simpson's diversity between patients and controls.

Patients chosen for sequencing had CD8+CD57+ cells that had expanded, as shown by flow cytometry. For this clonotype: Its target is not known.

According to the study, genomic DNA was the template for TCR beta VDJ and CDR3 profiling. TCRdb used MiXCR to reprocess the reads, holding one entry per CDR3 protein. The sample lists some 170,000 distinct CDR3 sequences; 40% to 50% were seen once. The specimen was sorted CD4+, CD8+, or CD8+CD57+ T cells (not recorded which) from PBMCs. The sequence was obtained from a human donor with aplastic anemia.

The chain's CDR3 is CSAIPQARGLGGYTF. The DNA of the CDR3 is TGCAGTGCTATACCTCAGGCCAGGGGGCTAGGTGGCTACACCTTC. The rearrangement joins TRBV20-1 to TRBJ1-2; TRBD1 agrees at 8 bases. Germline assignment: CDR1 DFQATT and CDR2 SNEGSKA (reference sequence). The CDR3 runs to 15 residues. J gave up 7 bases and V 4 bases, and 14 bases lay outside the gene matches.